This TCR beta chain was sequenced during a study of T cells in Graves' hyperthyroidism and ophthalmopathy. Template material for amplifying TCR beta CDR3 regions consisted of RNA transcripts. HTBI primers drove first-round RT-PCR of the TCR CDR3. TCRdb called the multiplex PCR reads again in MiXCR, with one record for every CDR3 protein. The sample has over 450,000 distinct CDR3 sequences, approximately 15% seen once. This clonotype was counted many times. Its antigen remains unidentified. This CDR3 has 12 amino acids. Germline V gives CDR1 KGHDR, CDR2 SFDVKD. Between the trimmed V and J ends, which lost 7 bases and 3 bases, there was a span of 9 bases. Study conclusions and caveats: The model forecast ophthalmopathy, anticipating it by a median about six months before onset. Blood also showed most of the thyroid clonotypes that were expanded above 0.001.

Absence of ophthalmopathy progression within 18 months defined stable Graves' hyperthyroidism. The chain carries TRBV24-1 and TRBJ2-7; D remains ambiguous. The specimen was blood. The receptor comes from a woman in her late teens or twenties with Graves' hyperthyroidism. The CDR3 region is CATRGFGYEQYF. The CDR3 bases are TGTGCCACCAGAGGGTTTGGCTACGAGCAGTACTTC.